The T cell receptor beta chain under discussion was sequenced for a study of blood T cells in healthy people across ages. The study, taken as a whole, reports: In long-lived donors, naive CD4+ cell counts and diversity exceeded those of aged donors. Diversity figures derived from one million T cells were judged to underestimate the true value. As age increased, TCR beta diversity per million T cells fell in a roughly linear fashion.

Alongside a J-beta primer mix, a sample-barcoded 5' primer served in a second PCR lasting 7 to 11 cycles. TCRdb called the 5' RACE reads again in MiXCR, with one record for every CDR3 protein. The sample has roughly 730,000 distinct CDR3 sequences, more than 55% seen once; the top ten hold around a quarter. The CDR3 is 16 amino acids. With 1 base removed from V and 4 bases from J, the gap between germline ends came to 15 bases. Germline loops: CDR1 LGHDT, CDR2 YNNKEL (reference sequence). Approximately 9 milliliters was the volume of peripheral blood drawn from each donor. Points on this clonotype: What it recognizes is unknown.

The sample taken for sequencing was blood. The chain is built from TRBV3-1 and TRBJ2-3; D possibly corresponds to TRBD2 (6 bases). The source is a man in his forties or fifties in good health. The CDR3 protein is CASSQVSAGYSDTQYF. The CDR3 nucleotides read TGTGCCAGCAGCCAAGTCTCGGCGGGATATTCAGATACGCAGTATTTT.